Shown below are 18 T cell receptor beta chains from a single sample sequenced in a study of T cell repertoires and leukemia-associated antigens. No antigen is known for these receptors. MiXCR, run by TCRdb on the 5' RACE reads, gives a single entry per CDR3 protein. In the table there are more than 12,000 distinct CDR3 sequences, approximately 42% of which are singletons. The sample consisted of CD3+ T cells sorted from blood and cultured. The source is a female donor in good health.

The rearrangement links TRBV29-1 to TRBJ2-3, with 7 nucleotides matching TRBD1. CDR1 is SQVTM and CDR2 is ANQGSEA in the germline V gene. After removal of 8 bases from V and 2 bases from J, the junction contained 10 bases not matched to a gene. The CDR3 runs to 14 residues. CDR3 in DNA: TGCAGCACCCGGGGACAGTCGAACACAGATACGCAGTATTTT. It translates to CSTRGQSNTDTQYF.

The gene calls are TRBV20-1 and TRBJ2-7, with 11 bases matching TRBD2. Germline values: CDR1 DFQATT, CDR2 SNEGSKA (reference sequence). Losses at the gene ends were 7 bases for V and 5 bases for J; bases not matched to a gene: 10. The length of the CDR3 is 14 residues. The CDR3 DNA reads TGCAGTGGCCCGACTAGCGGGATTCTCAACGAGCAGTACTTC. Residues: CSGPTSGILNEQYF.

This clonotype was counted only a few times. The chain joins TRBV7-2 to TRBJ2-3; D is perhaps TRBD2 (6 bases). This CDR3 region has 17 residues. The V gene lost 3 bases and the J gene lost 6 bases, with 22 bases spanning the gap. The germline V gene has CDR1 SGHTA and CDR2 FQGNSA. The CDR3 region is CASSLVPGGIDTDTQYF. The CDR3 DNA is TGTGCCAGCAGCTTGGTCCCCGGGGGAATAGACACGGATACGCAGTATTTT.

By frequency in the sample, this clonotype is medium-sized. The chain uses TRBV20-1 and TRBJ1-5; a weak D match, TRBD1 (5 bases). V shed 6 bases and J shed 0 bases, with 12 bases lying between them. The CDR3 covers 14 residues. CDR1 is DFQATT and CDR2 is SNEGSKA in the germline V gene (reference sequence). CDR3 in DNA: TGCAGTGCAAGGAGGGGCTATAGCAATCAGCCCCAGCATTTT. Its translation is CSARRGYSNQPQHF.

Many counts were recorded for this clonotype. The germline gene is not matched at one end of the junction; a read error may be the cause. The V gene is TRBV24-1, the J gene TRBJ2-5; no firm D call. The CDR3 is 12 amino acids. Germline V gene data show CDR1 as KGHDR and CDR2 as SFDVKD. The CDR3 DNA sequence: TGTACCACCAGTGATTACCAAGAGACCCAGTACTTC. This translates into CTTSDYQETQYF.

This clonotype was seen at least ten times. This chain joins TRBV5-4 and TRBJ2-3, with 9 positions matching TRBD1. This CDR3 is 13 amino acids long. Per germline, CDR1 SGHNT and CDR2 YYREEE (reference sequence). The trim removed 4 bases at V and 14 bases at J, leaving 11 bases unmatched. The CDR3 DNA reads TGTGCCAGCAGCCCGCTCCGGGACAGGGTCGGGTATTTT. Translating gives CASSPLRDRVGYF.

This clonotype was observed many times. The V and J genes are TRBV10-1 and TRBJ2-3; D uncertain. CDR3 size: 13 residues. Germline V gene sequence: CDR1 WNHNN, CDR2 SYGVQD (reference sequence). The V end lost 10 bases, the J end lost 5 bases, and 16 bases lay between the germline ends. CDR3 coding DNA: TGCGCCACCACGACCGAGACCCGAGATACGCAGTATTTT. Translation gives CATTTETRDTQYF.

This clonotype was seen many times. The CDR3 sequence is CASRIARGSNTEAFF. DNA for the CDR3: TGTGCCAGCCGGATCGCCCGGGGAAGCAACACTGAAGCTTTCTTT. The chain recombines TRBV18 with TRBJ1-1; D uncertain. The CDR3 consists of 15 residues. V lost 8 bases to trimming and J lost 2 bases, with 18 bases between them. The germline gives CDR1 KGHSH, CDR2 LQKENI.

A note on this clonotype: One junction end disagrees with the germline gene, perhaps due to a read error. The chain combines TRBV3-1 with TRBJ2-1, with 9 bases lining up with TRBD2. Germline values: CDR1 LGHDT, CDR2 YNNKEL (reference sequence). This CDR3 has 15 amino acids. The DNA for the CDR3 is TGTGCCAGCAGCCAGGGGACTAGCCGCGACAATGGGCAGTTCTTC. Its protein is CASSQGTSRDNGQFF.

This clonotype has ten or more counts. V gene TRBV20-1 combines with J gene TRBJ2-7; D gene unclear. This CDR3 contains 14 residues. V was shortened by 6 bases and J by 2 bases, with 17 bases between the two germline ends. CDR1 and CDR2 from the germline V gene are DFQATT and SNEGSKA (reference sequence). DNA of the CDR3: TGCAGTGCAATTGGGGATGGGGTAACCTACGAGCAGTACTTC. Translation gives CSAIGDGVTYEQYF.

Note on this clonotype: Its ends do not fully match the called genes, so a read error is possible. The chain is built from TRBV7-9 and TRBJ1-1; D gene ambiguous. The CDR3 has 14 residues. CDR1 is SEHNR and CDR2 is FQNEAQ in the germline V gene (reference sequence). CDR3 DNA sequence: TGTGCCGGCAGCCAGGACGGGGAATACACTGAAGCTTTCTTT. Its protein product is CAGSQDGEYTEAFF.

In this sample, this clonotype turned up many times. The CDR3 protein is CASSRVLSSTGGELFF. The CDR3, as DNA: TGTGCCAGCAGCCGAGTTTTATCCTCCACCGGGGGGGAGCTGTTTTTT. The chain is built from TRBV11-3 and TRBJ2-2; the D is unclear. V was cut by 5 bases and J by 8 bases, with 21 bases left in between. The germline V gene encodes CDR1 SGHNT and CDR2 YENEEA. This CDR3 region has 16 residues.

As DNA, the CDR3 is TGCGCCAGCAGCCAAGACCTTCGGGGGTACGAGCAGTACTTC. Residues: CASSQDLRGYEQYF. The chain carries TRBV4-3 and TRBJ2-7; D may be TRBD2 (6 bases). Trimming took 0 bases from V and 4 from J, leaving 10 bases between them. Germline CDR1 LGHNA, CDR2 YSLEER. This CDR3 contains 14 residues.

To note about this clonotype: At one boundary the junction diverges from the germline segment, which might be a read error. The chain links TRBV7-9 to TRBJ2-1; a possible D gene is TRBD2 (5 bases). The CDR3 is 14 amino acids. CDR1 SEHNR and CDR2 FQNEAQ come from the germline V gene (reference sequence). The CDR3 spells CTSSIEGRDDEQFF. As DNA, the CDR3 is TGTACCAGCAGCATAGAGGGCCGCGACGATGAGCAGTTCTTC. Full variable domain (remainder filled in from reference TRBV7-9 and TRBJ2-1): DTGVSQNPRHKITKRGQNVTFRCDPISEHNRLYWYRQTLGQGPEFLTYFQNEAQLEKSRLLSDRFSAERPKGSFSTLEIQRTEQGDSAMYLCTSSIEGRDDEQFFGPGTRLTVL.

This clonotype showed up many times. The chain uses TRBV29-1 and TRBJ2-3, with D perhaps being TRBD1 or TRBD2 (6 bases each). The ends were cut back, 6 bases at V and 5 bases at J, with 27 bases in the middle. The germline V gene has CDR1 SQVTM and CDR2 ANQGSEA. The CDR3 has 17 amino acids. CDR3 bases: TGCAGCGTCACAAATGTCCGGGGGCCACCTTTAGGAGATACGCAGTATTTT. Protein: CSVTNVRGPPLGDTQYF.

The gene calls are TRBV5-4 and TRBJ2-1; 7 nucleotides agree with TRBD2. Germline values: CDR1 SGHNT, CDR2 YYREEE (reference sequence). After removal of 7 bases from V and 3 bases from J, the junction contained 1 base not matched to a gene. The CDR3 extends over 12 amino acids. The CDR3 nucleotides read TGTGCCAGCGGGGAGGGCTACAATGAGCAGTTCTTC. It yields the protein CASGEGYNEQFF.

This clonotype was observed many times. The gene calls are TRBV20-1 and TRBJ2-1; D not certain. CDR3 length: 14 amino acids. Germline CDR1 DFQATT, CDR2 SNEGSKA (reference sequence). Trimming pared 0 bases from V and 5 bases from J, leaving 11 bases between. The CDR3 DNA reads as TGCAGTGCTAGAGATCACAGAGGCCACAATGAGCAGTTCTTC. This encodes CSARDHRGHNEQFF.

This clonotype was observed many times. The chain couples TRBV7-8 to TRBJ1-5; 7 positions agree with TRBD1. V was clipped by 1 base and J by 3 bases; unmatched bases: 6. The V gene's germline CDR1 is SGHVS and CDR2 FQNEAQ. The CDR3 has 16 residues. The CDR3 sequence is CASSLESRGANQPQHF. The DNA for the CDR3 is TGTGCCAGCAGCTTAGAGAGCAGGGGGGCCAATCAGCCCCAGCATTTT.